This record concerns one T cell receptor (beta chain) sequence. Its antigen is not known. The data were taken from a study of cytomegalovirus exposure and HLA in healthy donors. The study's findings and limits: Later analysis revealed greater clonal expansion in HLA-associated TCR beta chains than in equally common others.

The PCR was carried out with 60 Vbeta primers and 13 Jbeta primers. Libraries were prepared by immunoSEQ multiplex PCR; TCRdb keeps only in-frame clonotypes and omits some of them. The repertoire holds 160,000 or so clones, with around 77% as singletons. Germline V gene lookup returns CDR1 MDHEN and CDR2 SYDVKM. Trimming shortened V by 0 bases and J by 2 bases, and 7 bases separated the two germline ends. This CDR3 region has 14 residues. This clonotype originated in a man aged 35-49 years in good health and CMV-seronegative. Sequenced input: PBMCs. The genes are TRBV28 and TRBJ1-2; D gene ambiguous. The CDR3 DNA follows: TGTGCCAGCAGTTTATGGAGCCTAAACTATGGCTACACCTTC. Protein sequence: CASSLWSLNYGYTF.